A single sample is the source of the 28 T cell receptor beta chains below, sequenced in a study of T-cell memory formation after mild COVID-19. TCRdb reprocessed the 5' RACE reads with MiXCR, giving one entry per CDR3 protein. Here the sample spans more than 200,000 distinct CDR3 sequences, approximately 16% being singletons. The sample consisted of PBMCs or a T cell subset sorted from them (not recorded which). These receptors were obtained from a young man who had mild COVID-19 (a few samples of this study predate the infection). Cell type and time point are not known.

In its sample, this clonotype was seen a few times. The chain carries TRBV7-2 and TRBJ2-5, with 7 bases identical to TRBD1. CDR3 length equals 15 residues. Looked up from germline, CDR1 is SGHTA and CDR2 is FQGNSA. With V trimmed by 1 base and J by 3 bases, 5 bases remained unmatched. As DNA, the CDR3 is TGTGCCAGCAGCTTAGGTCATACAGGGGAAGAGACCCAGTACTTC. Translating gives CASSLGHTGEETQYF.

The chain combines TRBV12-3 or TRBV12-4 with TRBJ2-7; 8 bases align to TRBD1. Unmatched junction bases numbered 8, after V lost 6 bases and J lost 4 bases. The CDR3 totals 14 residues. The DNA for the CDR3 is TGTGCCAGCAGCAGACAGGGGTCGCGTTACGAGCAGTACTTC. Amino acids: CASSRQGSRYEQYF.

V gene TRBV15 combines with J gene TRBJ1-4; D is perhaps TRBD1 (5 bases). This CDR3 spans 13 amino acids. Trimming took off 1 base at V and 8 bases at J, with 8 bases between the two ends. Per the germline V gene, CDR1 is LNHNV and CDR2 is YYDKDF (reference sequence). CDR3: CATSRGGIEKLFF. CDR3 in DNA: TGTGCCACCAGCAGAGGGGGGATCGAAAAACTGTTTTTT. Drawing the rest from reference TRBV15 and TRBJ1-4, the complete variable domain is DAMVIQNPRYQVTQFGKPVTLSCSQTLNHNVMYWYQQKSSQAPKLLFHYYDKDFNNEADTPDNFQSRRPNTSFCFLDIRSPGLGDTAMYLCATSRGGIEKLFFGSGTQLSVL.

This clonotype was counted between two and nine times. The V gene is TRBV7-2, the J gene TRBJ1-5; possible D gene TRBD1, 5 bases. V lost 4 bases to trimming and J lost 3 bases, with 13 bases between them. The CDR3 runs to 15 residues. Per germline, CDR1 SGHTA and CDR2 FQGNSA. The CDR3 loop is CASSSGGLYNQPQHF. CDR3 DNA: TGTGCCAGCAGCTCGGGGGGACTGTACAATCAGCCCCAGCATTTT.

This chain's CDR3 is CASSKGDQPQHF. CDR3 DNA: TGTGCCAGCAGTAAGGGGGATCAGCCCCAGCATTTT. The V gene is TRBV2, the J gene TRBJ1-5, with D perhaps TRBD1 (6 bases). The germline V gene has CDR1 SNHLY and CDR2 FYNNEI. V lost 5 bases and J 5 bases, leaving 7 bases between the germline ends. The length of the CDR3 is 12 residues.

In this sample, this clonotype turned up once. The V gene is TRBV3-1, the J gene TRBJ1-6; D is unresolved. The CDR3 has 14 amino acids. Trimming took off 4 bases at V and 10 bases at J, with 14 bases between the two ends. Germline V gives CDR1 LGHDT, CDR2 YNNKEL (reference sequence). CDR3 sequence: CASSLLSAGSPLHF. The CDR3 coding sequence is TGTGCCAGCAGCCTTTTGTCCGCTGGCTCACCCCTCCACTTT. The whole variable domain, filled in from reference TRBV3-1 and TRBJ1-6, reads DTAVSQTPKYLVTQMGNDKSIKCEQNLGHDTMYWYKQDSKKFLKIMFSYNNKELIINETVPNRFSPKSPDKAHLNLHINSLELGDSAVYFCASSLLSAGSPLHFGNGTRLTVT.

This clonotype was seen a single time. CDR3 sequence reads: CASRLVGEAFF. In DNA form, the CDR3 reads TGCGCCAGCAGGCTGGTAGGAGAAGCTTTCTTT. The V gene is TRBV5-1, the J gene TRBJ1-1; the D is unclear. The germline V gene encodes CDR1 SGHRS and CDR2 YFSETQ. The germline V and J ends were trimmed by 5 bases and 8 bases, with 10 bases remaining between them. This CDR3 is built from 11 residues.

The chain employs TRBV11-1 and TRBJ1-6; 8 bases map to TRBD1. Germline CDR1 SGHAT, CDR2 FQDESV (reference sequence). CDR3 length: 14 amino acids. Trimming at V came to 5 bases and at J to 6 bases, leaving 3 bases not matched to a gene. This CDR3 is CASSPRGLNSPLHF. In DNA, the CDR3 is TGTGCCAGCAGCCCCAGGGGGCTTAATTCACCCCTCCACTTT. Using reference TRBV11-1 and TRBJ1-6 for the parts outside the CDR3, the full variable domain is EAEVAQSPRYKITEKSQAVAFWCDPISGHATLYWYRQILGQGPELLVQFQDESVVDDSQLPKDRFSAERLKGVDSTLKIQPAELGDSAMYLCASSPRGLNSPLHFGNGTRLTVT.

This clonotype was seen a handful of times. The chain combines TRBV14 with TRBJ2-2; D not certain. The V end lost 2 bases, the J end lost 5 bases, and 6 bases lay between the germline ends. Germline CDR1 reads SGHDN; CDR2 reads FVKESK. This CDR3 comprises 13 residues. CDR3 in amino acids: CASSQPTTGELFF. CDR3 nucleotide sequence: TGTGCCAGCAGCCAACCGACTACCGGGGAGCTGTTTTTT.

The chain couples TRBV28 to TRBJ2-7, with D possibly TRBD2 on 6 matching bases. Germline CDR1 reads MDHEN; CDR2 reads SYDVKM. This CDR3 has 13 residues. Trimming removed 5 bases at V and 7 bases at J, with 15 bases between. CDR3 DNA: TGTGCCAGCAGTATGGGGACGGCGGGAGAGCAGTACGTC. It codes for CASSMGTAGEQYV.

V usage is TRBV20-1 and J usage is TRBJ1-2, with 7 bases that match TRBD1. The trim removed 0 bases at V and 4 bases at J, leaving 5 bases unmatched. This CDR3 contains 14 residues. Germline CDR1 and CDR2: DFQATT and SNEGSKA (reference sequence). CDR3 bases: TGCAGTGCTAGAGATGGAGGGGGCGCCTATGGCTACACCTTC. This translates into CSARDGGGAYGYTF.

This clonotype was recorded at least ten times. V is TRBV7-2 and J is TRBJ1-5, with D possibly matching TRBD1 (5 bases). Germline loops: CDR1 SGHTA, CDR2 FQGNSA. Trimming took off 6 bases at V and 3 bases at J, with 12 bases between the two ends. CDR3 length equals 14 residues. CDR3 sequence (DNA): TGTGCCAGCAGTTTTATGGGGCCCAATCAGCCCCAGCATTTT. Translation: CASSFMGPNQPQHF.

This clonotype was seen a handful of times. CDR3 sequence (DNA): TGTGCCAGCAGGCTAGCGGGCCCCACAGATACGCAGTATTTT. It codes for CASRLAGPTDTQYF. The chain uses TRBV2 and TRBJ2-3; TRBD2 agrees at 8 bases. This CDR3 contains 14 residues. J lost 2 bases, V lost 6 bases, and 4 bases had no gene match. From germline, CDR1 is SNHLY and CDR2 FYNNEI. Combining the CDR3 with reference TRBV2 and TRBJ2-3 gives the whole variable domain EPEVTQTPSHQVTQMGQEVILRCVPISNHLYFYWYRQILGQKVEFLVSFYNNEISEKSEIFDDQFSVERPDGSNFTLKIRSTKLEDSAMYFCASRLAGPTDTQYFGPGTRLTVL.

This clonotype was observed many times. The gene calls are TRBV11-2 and TRBJ2-5; 7 bases align to TRBD1. With 7 bases clipped from V and 3 bases from J, the junction kept 5 bases outside the gene matches. Germline CDR1 reads SGHAT; CDR2 reads FQNNGV. This CDR3 comprises 13 residues. The CDR3 loop is CASMRGLEETQYF. CDR3 bases: TGTGCCAGCATGAGGGGGCTGGAAGAGACCCAGTACTTC.

DNA for the CDR3: TGTGCCAGCAGCCCTTGGACAGTCGAAAAACTGTTTTTT. Protein sequence: CASSPWTVEKLFF. The rearrangement links TRBV16 to TRBJ1-4; the D gene is possibly TRBD1 (6 bases). This CDR3 has 13 amino acids. Per the germline V gene, CDR1 is KGHSY and CDR2 is FQNENV. V was clipped by 4 bases and J by 8 bases, with 11 bases between them.

J is TRBJ1-1 and V is TRBV7-8; D may be TRBD1 (5 bases). The CDR3 loop spans 16 amino acids. The V and J ends lost 2 bases and 0 bases respectively, with 13 bases between them. From germline, CDR1 is SGHVS and CDR2 FQNEAQ. As DNA, the CDR3 is TGTGCCAGCAGCTTAAGACTCGGGGGGGTGAACACTGAAGCTTTCTTT. Translation: CASSLRLGGVNTEAFF.

This chain joins TRBV11-2 and TRBJ2-2, with TRBD1 identical over 10 bases. The germline gives CDR1 SGHAT, CDR2 FQNNGV. V was clipped by 3 bases and J by 6 bases; unmatched bases: 7. CDR3 length equals 16 residues. The CDR3 reads CASSLSGDRGPGELFF. CDR3 in DNA: TGTGCCAGCAGCTTGTCGGGTGACAGGGGGCCCGGGGAGCTGTTTTTT.

V gene TRBV4-3 combines with J gene TRBJ1-2; D is ambiguous. V was shortened by 1 base and J by 1 base, with 7 bases between the two germline ends. Germline-derived CDR1 and CDR2 are LGHNA and YSLEER. The CDR3 is 14 residues long. The CDR3 here is CASSQASINYGYTF. CDR3 DNA sequence: TGCGCCAGCAGCCAAGCCTCGATTAACTATGGCTACACCTTC.

This clonotype was seen a handful of times. This chain links TRBV5-1 with TRBJ1-2; TRBD1 agrees at 7 bases. J gave up 0 bases and V 3 bases, and 8 bases lay outside the gene matches. The CDR3 extends over 16 amino acids. Germline V gene lookup returns CDR1 SGHRS and CDR2 YFSETQ. CDR3 residues: CASSSSHRGTNYGYTF. DNA for the CDR3: TGCGCCAGCAGCTCCTCGCACAGGGGTACTAACTATGGCTACACCTTC.

By share, this clonotype counts as medium-sized. The chain recombines TRBV12-3 or TRBV12-4 with TRBJ2-1; possibly TRBD1 for D (6 bases). CDR3 length: 13 amino acids. Trimming removed 6 bases from V and 6 bases from J, with 12 bases in between. The CDR3 loop reads CASSPGTINEQFF. CDR3 DNA sequence: TGTGCCAGCAGCCCTGGGACAATCAATGAGCAGTTCTTC.

This clonotype has only a few counts. V and J are TRBV19 and TRBJ2-3; either TRBD1 or TRBD2 may supply D (6 bases each). Trimming left V 7 bases short and J 2 bases short, with 13 bases between. The CDR3 is 14 residues long. Germline values: CDR1 LNHDA, CDR2 SQIVND (reference sequence). The CDR3, as DNA: TGTGCCAGTAAGGGAGGACAGCTCACAGATACGCAGTATTTT. Protein: CASKGGQLTDTQYF.

The rearrangement uses TRBV29-1 and TRBJ2-1; 10 nucleotides agree with TRBD1. The V and J ends lost 8 bases and 8 bases, in that order; junction bases with no gene match: 6. Germline V gene lookup returns CDR1 SQVTM and CDR2 ANQGSEA. This CDR3 comprises 12 residues. CDR3 nucleotides: TGCAGCACCGGGACAGGGGTGCATGAGCAGTTCTTC. Its translation: CSTGTGVHEQFF.

This clonotype has only a few counts. The chain carries TRBV5-1 and TRBJ2-7, with a tentative D call TRBD2 (6 bases). The V gene's germline CDR1 is SGHRS and CDR2 YFSETQ. The CDR3 length is 14 residues. The ends were cut back, 4 bases at V and 2 bases at J, with 13 bases in the middle. CDR3 in DNA: TGCGCCAGCAGCCCACCGGGACTCACCTACGAGCAGTACTTC. This translates into CASSPPGLTYEQYF.

This clonotype has ten or more counts. The J gene is TRBJ2-3, the V gene TRBV29-1, with TRBD2 identical over 10 bases. Germline V lookup: CDR1 SQVTM, CDR2 ANQGSEA. This CDR3 has 13 amino acids. The junction had 4 bases not matched to a gene; V was cut back by 7 bases and J by 3 bases. Here the CDR3 reads CSGCSGGTDTQYF. CDR3 DNA sequence: TGCAGCGGCTGTAGCGGGGGGACAGATACGCAGTATTTT.

The chain is built from TRBV6-4 and TRBJ2-1, with D hard to call. V was cut by 0 bases and J by 0 bases, with 9 bases left in between. Germline V lookup: CDR1 MRHNA, CDR2 SNTAGT. This CDR3 spans 16 amino acids. CDR3 in amino acids: CASSDSGRSSYNEQFF. DNA of the CDR3: TGTGCCAGCAGTGACTCGGGTAGGAGCTCCTACAATGAGCAGTTCTTC.

V usage is TRBV20-1 and J usage is TRBJ2-4; 8 bases line up with TRBD1. The CDR3 loop spans 19 amino acids. Germline V gives CDR1 DFQATT, CDR2 SNEGSKA (reference sequence). Trimming took 3 bases from V and 0 from J; bases not matched to a gene: 16. The CDR3 DNA is TGCAGTGCTAGGCCAATAACCGGACAGGGCCCTATAGCCAAAAACATTCAGTACTTC. It specifies CSARPITGQGPIAKNIQYF.

This clonotype was counted between two and nine times. The chain joins TRBV11-2 to TRBJ2-3, with D possibly being TRBD1 or TRBD2 (5 bases each). With 0 bases removed from V and 4 bases from J, the gap between germline ends came to 17 bases. The CDR3 sequence is 17 residues long. The V gene's germline CDR1 is SGHAT and CDR2 FQNNGV. The CDR3 spells CASSLDSIGARADTQYF. Written as DNA, the CDR3 is TGTGCCAGCAGCTTAGATAGTATAGGGGCGAGGGCAGATACGCAGTATTTT.

This clonotype was observed a handful of times. The chain has TRBV19 and TRBJ1-1; 7 nucleotides align to TRBD1. Germline V gene data show CDR1 as LNHDA and CDR2 as SQIVND (reference sequence). CDR3 length equals 14 residues. V trimming: 9 bases; J trimming: 0 bases; junction bases outside the gene matches: 7. The CDR3 DNA sequence: TGTGCCAGCCGGGACAGATTCATGAACACTGAAGCTTTCTTT. The encoded protein is CASRDRFMNTEAFF.